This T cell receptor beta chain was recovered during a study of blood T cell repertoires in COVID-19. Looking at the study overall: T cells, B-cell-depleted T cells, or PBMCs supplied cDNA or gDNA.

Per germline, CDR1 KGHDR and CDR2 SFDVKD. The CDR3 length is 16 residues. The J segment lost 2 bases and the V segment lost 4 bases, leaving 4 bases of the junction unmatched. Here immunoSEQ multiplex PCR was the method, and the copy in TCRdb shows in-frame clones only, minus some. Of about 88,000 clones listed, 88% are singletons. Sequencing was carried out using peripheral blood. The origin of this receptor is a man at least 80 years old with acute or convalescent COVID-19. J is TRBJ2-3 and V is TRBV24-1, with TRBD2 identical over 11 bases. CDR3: CATSEGGLADTDTQYF. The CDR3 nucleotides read TGTGCCACCAGTGAGGGGGGACTAGCGGACACAGATACGCAGTATTTT.